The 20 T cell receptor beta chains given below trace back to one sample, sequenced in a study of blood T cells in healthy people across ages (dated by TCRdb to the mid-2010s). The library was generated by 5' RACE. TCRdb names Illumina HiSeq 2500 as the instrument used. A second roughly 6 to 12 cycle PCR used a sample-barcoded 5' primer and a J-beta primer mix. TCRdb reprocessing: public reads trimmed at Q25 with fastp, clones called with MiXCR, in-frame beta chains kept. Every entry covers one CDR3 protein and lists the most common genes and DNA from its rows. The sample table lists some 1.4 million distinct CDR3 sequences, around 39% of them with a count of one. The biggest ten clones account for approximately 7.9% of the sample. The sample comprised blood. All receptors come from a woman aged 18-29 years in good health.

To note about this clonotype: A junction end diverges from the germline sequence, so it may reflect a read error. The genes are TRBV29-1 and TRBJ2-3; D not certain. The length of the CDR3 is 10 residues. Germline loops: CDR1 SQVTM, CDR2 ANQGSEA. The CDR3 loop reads CNVDADTQYF. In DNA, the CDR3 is TGCAACGTTGATGCTGATACGCAGTATTTT.

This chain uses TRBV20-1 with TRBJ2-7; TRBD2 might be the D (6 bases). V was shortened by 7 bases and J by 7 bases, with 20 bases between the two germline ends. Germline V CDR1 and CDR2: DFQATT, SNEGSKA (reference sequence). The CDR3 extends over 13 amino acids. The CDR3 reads CSDSMRLDNEQYF. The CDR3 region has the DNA TGCAGTGATAGTATGCGACTAGACAATGAGCAGTACTTC.

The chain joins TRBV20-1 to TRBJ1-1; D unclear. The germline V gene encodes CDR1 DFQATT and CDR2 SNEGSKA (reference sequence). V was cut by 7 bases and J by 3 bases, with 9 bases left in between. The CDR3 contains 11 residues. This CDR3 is CSEAGYTEAFF. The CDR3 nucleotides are TGCAGTGAGGCGGGTTACACTGAAGCTTTCTTT.

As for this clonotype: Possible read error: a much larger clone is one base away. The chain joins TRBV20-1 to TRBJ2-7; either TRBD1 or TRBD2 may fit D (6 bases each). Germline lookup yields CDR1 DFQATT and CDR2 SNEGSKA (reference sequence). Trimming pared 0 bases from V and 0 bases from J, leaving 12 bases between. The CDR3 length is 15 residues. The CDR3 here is CSARDSGASSYEQYF. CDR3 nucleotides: TGCAGTGCTAGAGATTCGGGGGCGAGCTCCTACGAGCAGTACTTC.

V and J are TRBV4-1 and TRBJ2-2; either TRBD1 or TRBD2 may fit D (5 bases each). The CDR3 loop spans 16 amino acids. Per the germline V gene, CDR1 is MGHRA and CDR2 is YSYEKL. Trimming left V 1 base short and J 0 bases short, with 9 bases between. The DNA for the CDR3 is TGCGCCAGCAGCCAAGGAGGGGATCCGAACACCGGGGAGCTGTTTTTT. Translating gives CASSQGGDPNTGELFF.

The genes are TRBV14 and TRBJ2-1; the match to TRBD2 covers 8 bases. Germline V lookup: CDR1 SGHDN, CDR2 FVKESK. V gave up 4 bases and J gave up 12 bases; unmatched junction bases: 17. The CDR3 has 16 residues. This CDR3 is CASSRLGLDHIGGQFF. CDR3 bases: TGTGCCAGCAGCCGACTGGGACTAGACCACATCGGGGGGCAGTTCTTC.

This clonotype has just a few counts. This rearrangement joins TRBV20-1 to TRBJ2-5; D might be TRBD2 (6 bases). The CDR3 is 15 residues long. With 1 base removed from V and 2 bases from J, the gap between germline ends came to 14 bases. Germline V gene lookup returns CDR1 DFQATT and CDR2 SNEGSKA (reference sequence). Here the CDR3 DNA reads TGCAGTGCTAGAGCCTCCCTAGCGTCTCAAGAGACCCAGTACTTC. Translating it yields CSARASLASQETQYF.

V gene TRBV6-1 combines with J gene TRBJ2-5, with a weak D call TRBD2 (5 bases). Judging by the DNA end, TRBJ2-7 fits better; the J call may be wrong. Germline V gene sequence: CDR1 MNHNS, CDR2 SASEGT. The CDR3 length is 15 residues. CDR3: CASSEVRGSAYEQYF. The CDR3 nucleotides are TGTGCCAGCAGTGAAGTACGGGGTTCGGCCTACGAGCAGTACTTC.

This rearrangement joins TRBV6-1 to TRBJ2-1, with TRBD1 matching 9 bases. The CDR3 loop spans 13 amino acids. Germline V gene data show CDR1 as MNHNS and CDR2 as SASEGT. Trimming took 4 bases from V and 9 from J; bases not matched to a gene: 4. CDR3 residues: CASSGGQGGEQFF. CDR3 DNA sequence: TGTGCCAGCAGTGGGGGACAGGGCGGTGAGCAGTTCTTC.

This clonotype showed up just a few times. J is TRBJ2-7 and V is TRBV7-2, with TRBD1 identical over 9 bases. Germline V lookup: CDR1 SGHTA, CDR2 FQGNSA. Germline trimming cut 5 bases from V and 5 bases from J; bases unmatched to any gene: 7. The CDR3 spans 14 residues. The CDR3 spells CASSRQGGLDEQYF. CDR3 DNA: TGTGCCAGCAGCCGACAGGGGGGCCTGGACGAGCAGTACTTC.

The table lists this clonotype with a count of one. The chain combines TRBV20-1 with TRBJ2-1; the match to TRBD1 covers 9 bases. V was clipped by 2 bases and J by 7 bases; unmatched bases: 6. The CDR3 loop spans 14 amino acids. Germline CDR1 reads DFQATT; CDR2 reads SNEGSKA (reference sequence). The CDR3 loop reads CSARRTGAGNEQFF. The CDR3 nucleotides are TGCAGTGCTAGAAGGACAGGGGCTGGGAATGAGCAGTTCTTC.

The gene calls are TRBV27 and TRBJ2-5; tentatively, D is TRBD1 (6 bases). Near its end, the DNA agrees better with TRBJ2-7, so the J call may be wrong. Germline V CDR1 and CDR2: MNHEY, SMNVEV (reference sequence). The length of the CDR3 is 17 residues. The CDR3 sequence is CASSLRDGTFRGYEQYF. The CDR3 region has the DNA TGTGCCAGCAGCCTAAGGGACGGGACATTCCGAGGGTACGAGCAGTACTTC.

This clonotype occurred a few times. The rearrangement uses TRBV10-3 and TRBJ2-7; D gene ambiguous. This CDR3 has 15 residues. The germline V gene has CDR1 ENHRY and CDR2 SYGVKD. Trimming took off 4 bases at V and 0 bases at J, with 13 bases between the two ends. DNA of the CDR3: TGTGCCATCAGTGTCCAGCGCCAGAGCTCCTACGAGCAGTACTTC. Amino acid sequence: CAISVQRQSSYEQYF.

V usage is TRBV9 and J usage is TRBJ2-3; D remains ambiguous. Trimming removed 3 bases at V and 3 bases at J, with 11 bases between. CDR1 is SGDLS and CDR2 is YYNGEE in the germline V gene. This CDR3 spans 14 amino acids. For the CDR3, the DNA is TGTGCCAGCAGCGACTCCTGGGCGACAGATACGCAGTATTTT. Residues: CASSDSWATDTQYF.

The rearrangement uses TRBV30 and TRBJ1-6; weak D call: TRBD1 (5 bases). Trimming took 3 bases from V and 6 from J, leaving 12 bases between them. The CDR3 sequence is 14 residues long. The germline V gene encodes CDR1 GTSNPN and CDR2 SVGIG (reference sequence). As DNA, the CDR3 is TGTGCCTGGAGCGAGGGACGGTTTAATTCACCCCTCCACTTT. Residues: CAWSEGRFNSPLHF.

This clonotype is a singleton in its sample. CDR3 coding DNA: TGTGCCAGCAGACGGGCGGGGATACAGCGGGAGACGTTCTTC. It translates to CASRRAGIQRETFF. V usage is TRBV12-3 or TRBV12-4 and J usage is TRBJ2-1; 8 bases are shared with TRBD2. This CDR3 region has 14 residues. J gave up 15 bases and V 6 bases, and 16 bases lay outside the gene matches.

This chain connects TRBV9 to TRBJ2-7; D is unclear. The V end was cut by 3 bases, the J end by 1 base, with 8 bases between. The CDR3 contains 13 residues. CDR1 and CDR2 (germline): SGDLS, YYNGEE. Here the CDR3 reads CASSARWSYEQYF. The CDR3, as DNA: TGTGCCAGCAGCGCACGCTGGTCCTACGAGCAGTACTTC.

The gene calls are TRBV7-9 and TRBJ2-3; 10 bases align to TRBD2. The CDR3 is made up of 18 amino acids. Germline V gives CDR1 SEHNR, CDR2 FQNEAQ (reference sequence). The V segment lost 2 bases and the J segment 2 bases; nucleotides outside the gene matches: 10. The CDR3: CASSLRSSGGALTDTQYF. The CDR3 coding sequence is TGTGCCAGCAGCTTAAGGTCCAGCGGGGGGGCCCTCACAGATACGCAGTATTTT.

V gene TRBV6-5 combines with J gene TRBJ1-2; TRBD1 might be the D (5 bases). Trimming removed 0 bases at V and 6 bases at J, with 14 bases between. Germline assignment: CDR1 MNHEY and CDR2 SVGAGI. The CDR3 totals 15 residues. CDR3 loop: CASSYSSNGHNGYTF. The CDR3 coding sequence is TGTGCCAGCAGTTACTCGAGTAATGGACACAATGGCTACACCTTC.

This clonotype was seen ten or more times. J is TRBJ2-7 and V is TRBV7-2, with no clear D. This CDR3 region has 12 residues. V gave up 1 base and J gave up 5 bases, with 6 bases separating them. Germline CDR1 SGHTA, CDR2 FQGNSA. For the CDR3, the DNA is TGTGCCAGCAGCTTAGGGCCCAACGAGCAGTACTTC. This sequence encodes CASSLGPNEQYF.